These 28 T cell receptor beta chains were sequenced from one sample in a study of vaccination and CD4 T cells after COVID-19 (dated by TCRdb to between 2021 and 2024). These TCRs are of unknown antigen specificity. The library was built by means of PCR. TCRdb shows the sequencer as Illumina iSeq 100. TCR sequencing of DNA from cultured CD4+ T cells used the Oncomine TCR Beta short-read assay at the Johns Hopkins FTIC core. Using fastp at Q25 and MiXCR, TCRdb reprocessed the public reads and kept productive beta chains. Every CDR3 protein is listed once, alongside the most common genes and DNA of its rows. Present in this sample are approximately 15,000 distinct CDR3 sequences, around a third of which were seen just once. The ten largest account for roughly a sixth of the sample. Explained via the paper, the treatment or condition label denotes: roughly 10-day PBMC culture with coronavirus spike peptide pools or control peptides (ViraFEST assay).

Sequencing was performed on cultured CD4+ T cells from blood. The receptor source for this set is a human donor with COVID-19.

This clonotype showed up just a few times. This chain joins TRBV20-1 and TRBJ1-6, with D perhaps matching TRBD1 (5 bases). Germline CDR1 is DFQATT and CDR2 is SNEGSKA (reference sequence). The CDR3 runs to 15 residues. V shed 3 bases and J shed 7 bases, with 16 bases lying between them. The CDR3 DNA is TGCAGTGCTAGGCCGGGCGCAGGGAGAAATTCACCCCTCCACTTT. It encodes CSARPGAGRNSPLHF.

The chain uses TRBV6-1 and TRBJ2-7; possibly TRBD2 for D (5 bases). There are 15 residues in the CDR3. Trimming removed 0 bases at V and 3 bases at J, with 12 bases between. The germline V gene encodes CDR1 MNHNS and CDR2 SASEGT. The CDR3 spells CASSEARVGVYEQYF. The CDR3, as DNA: TGTGCCAGCAGTGAAGCGAGAGTCGGGGTCTACGAGCAGTACTTC.

This sequence joins TRBV5-4 and TRBJ2-5; D call uncertain. The V end lost 4 bases, the J end lost 5 bases, and 9 bases lay between the germline ends. Germline V lookup: CDR1 SGHNT, CDR2 YYREEE (reference sequence). This CDR3 is 12 amino acids long. CDR3 bases: TGTGCCAGCAGCCTGGGTTTGGAGACCCAGTACTTC. Amino acid sequence: CASSLGLETQYF.

The V gene is TRBV6-1, the J gene TRBJ2-7; D call uncertain. The CDR3 loop spans 15 amino acids. CDR1 is MNHNS, CDR2 SASEGT, per germline. The ends were cut back, 6 bases at V and 5 bases at J, with 20 bases in the middle. The CDR3 DNA sequence: TGTGCCAGCAGCCCGCCCCCAACCCGCTCTCACGAGCAGTACTTC. Residues: CASSPPPTRSHEQYF.

The chain is built from TRBV7-2 and TRBJ2-5; 7 bases line up with TRBD1. Germline CDR1 and CDR2: SGHTA and FQGNSA. This CDR3 has 13 residues. The trim removed 5 bases at V and 5 bases at J, leaving 5 bases unmatched. In DNA form, the CDR3 reads TGTGCCAGCAGCGCCAGGGGGTTGGAGACCCAGTACTTC. Encoded protein: CASSARGLETQYF.

The chain links TRBV6-2 or TRBV6-3 to TRBJ1-1, with 7 bases aligning to TRBD1. CDR1 and CDR2 (germline): MNHEY, SVGEGT. V trimming: 0 bases; J trimming: 5 bases; junction bases outside the gene matches: 18. The CDR3 totals 19 residues. The CDR3 DNA follows: TGTGCCAGCAGTTACTCCCTGCAGTGGGGAGGGGGCGCTCGGACTGAAGCTTTCTTT. Protein sequence: CASSYSLQWGGGARTEAFF.

This chain uses TRBV20-1 with TRBJ1-2, with D perhaps TRBD1 (5 bases). The germline V gene has CDR1 DFQATT and CDR2 SNEGSKA (reference sequence). The CDR3 is 13 amino acids. Between the trimmed V and J ends, which lost 6 bases and 7 bases, there was a span of 18 bases. The CDR3 is CSAPGQGFFGYTF. The CDR3, as DNA: TGCAGTGCGCCTGGGCAGGGCTTTTTTGGCTACACCTTC.

This clonotype came up a few times. The J gene is TRBJ1-5, the V gene TRBV6-1, with D maybe TRBD1 (5 bases). This CDR3 spans 15 amino acids. Germline loops: CDR1 MNHNS, CDR2 SASEGT. Trimming took off 6 bases at V and 6 bases at J, with 18 bases between the two ends. DNA of the CDR3: TGTGCCAGCAGGGACGGGGCGATTGGCAGTCAGCCCCAGCATTTT. Its protein product is CASRDGAIGSQPQHF.

This clonotype was seen a few times. The rearrangement uses TRBV9 and TRBJ1-2; possible D gene TRBD1, 5 bases. CDR3 length: 15 residues. Germline lookup yields CDR1 SGDLS and CDR2 YYNGEE. Trimming pared 3 bases from V and 0 bases from J, leaving 12 bases between. CDR3 sequence: CASSARDGANYGYTF. The CDR3 DNA reads TGTGCCAGCAGCGCGCGGGACGGAGCTAACTATGGCTACACCTTC.

This clonotype has just a few counts. This chain joins TRBV20-1 and TRBJ1-2, with TRBD1 as a possible D gene (6 bases). Looked up from germline, CDR1 is DFQATT and CDR2 is SNEGSKA (reference sequence). The CDR3 runs 14 residues. V lost 3 bases, J lost 6 bases, and 17 bases lay in between. CDR3 sequence reads: CSARDYRETHGYTF. In nucleotides, the CDR3 is TGCAGTGCTAGGGACTACAGGGAGACTCATGGCTACACCTTC.

In regard to this clonotype: One junction end does not reproduce the germline sequence, and a read error may be involved. V and J are TRBV6-1 and TRBJ1-2, with 7 bases fitting TRBD1. Germline values: CDR1 MNHNS, CDR2 SASEGT. The CDR3 covers 15 residues. CDR3 in amino acids: CAGSDGRSGGDGYTF. The CDR3 coding sequence is TGTGCCGGCAGTGATGGACGGTCAGGGGGAGATGGCTACACCTTC.

This chain connects TRBV7-9 to TRBJ1-1; 9 bases are shared with TRBD1. Germline-derived CDR1 and CDR2 are SEHNR and FQNEAQ (reference sequence). The CDR3 is 15 residues long. The V gene end was trimmed by 5 bases and the J gene end by 0 bases; junction bases not matched to a gene: 4. In DNA form, the CDR3 reads TGTGCCAGCAGCCCGGACAGGGGCCTGAACACTGAAGCTTTCTTT. Translated, it gives CASSPDRGLNTEAFF.

This clonotype has more than one count but fewer than ten. An end of the junction differs from the germline gene, which may be a read error. The rearrangement joins TRBV12-3 or TRBV12-4 to TRBJ1-1; no definite D call. The CDR3 loop spans 13 amino acids. As DNA, the CDR3 is TGTGCCAGTCGAGAAAAGACCACTACTTCAACTCAATTT. It specifies CASREKTTTSTQF.

The rearrangement links TRBV11-3 to TRBJ1-1; unclear D gene. The germline V gene has CDR1 SGHNT and CDR2 YENEEA. V shed 0 bases and J shed 1 base, with 3 bases lying between them. This CDR3 spans 13 amino acids. CDR3 nucleotide sequence: TGTGCCAGCAGCTTAGAATCGAACACTGAAGCTTTCTTT. Amino acid sequence: CASSLESNTEAFF.

This clonotype was recorded a few times. This rearrangement joins TRBV7-6 to TRBJ2-1, with 10 bases fitting TRBD1. CDR1 is SGHVS, CDR2 FNYEAQ, per germline. V trimming: 1 base; J trimming: 8 bases; junction bases outside the gene matches: 2. The CDR3 is made up of 14 amino acids. CDR3: CASSLGTGGDEQFF. The CDR3 coding sequence is TGTGCCAGCAGCTTAGGGACAGGGGGGGATGAGCAGTTCTTC.

The chain joins TRBV7-2 to TRBJ2-2; the match to TRBD2 covers 9 bases. The germline gives CDR1 SGHTA, CDR2 FQGNSA. V shed 2 bases and J 6 bases; nucleotides not matched to a gene: 4. The CDR3 totals 15 residues. DNA for the CDR3: TGTGCCAGCAGCTTATTTGCGGGGGGGCCCGGGGAGCTGTTTTTT. Encoded protein: CASSLFAGGPGELFF.

This clonotype was observed a handful of times. The rearrangement links TRBV2 to TRBJ2-5, with 9 bases that match TRBD2. CDR3 length: 15 residues. With V trimmed by 0 bases and J by 5 bases, 4 bases remained unmatched. Germline-derived CDR1 and CDR2 are SNHLY and FYNNEI. CDR3 bases: TGTGCCAGCAGTGAAGCGCGGGGGGGGCTCGAGACCCAGTACTTC. Residues: CASSEARGGLETQYF.

This clonotype was counted only a few times. V and J are TRBV28 and TRBJ1-2; D is uncertain. The CDR3 has 13 residues. Trimming left V 2 bases short and J 8 bases short, with 12 bases between. Looked up from germline, CDR1 is MDHEN and CDR2 is SYDVKM. CDR3 in DNA: TGTGCCAGCAGTTTAAAGGTGGGAGGAGGCTACACCTTC. Translating gives CASSLKVGGGYTF.

V is TRBV6-1 and J is TRBJ2-2; D is uncertain. The CDR3 runs 9 residues. Germline CDR1 is MNHNS and CDR2 is SASEGT. The CDR3 protein is CANTGELFF. The CDR3 region has the DNA TGTGCAAACACCGGGGAGCTGTTTTTT.

The chain uses TRBV7-2 and TRBJ1-6, with D hard to call. The CDR3 length is 12 residues. V dropped 3 bases and J dropped 8 bases, with 5 bases sitting between them. Germline lookup yields CDR1 SGHTA and CDR2 FQGNSA. CDR3 protein: CASSFSDSPLHF. In nucleotides, the CDR3 is TGTGCCAGCAGCTTTTCCGATTCACCCCTCCACTTT.

Worth noting for this clonotype: The DNA is left out, because the CDR3 cannot be placed on it with certainty; the CDR3 is given as TCRdb lists it. This chain joins TRBV11-3 and TRBJ1-5. Germline assignment: CDR1 SGHNT and CDR2 YENEEA. The CDR3 spans 23 amino acids, including both terminal residues. The CDR3 here is CASSLGGLYSYEQYFGPGQPQHF.

For the CDR3, the DNA is TGTGCCAGCAGTTACTCGAGCAGCTTACATCAGCCCCAGCATTTT. Its protein product is CASSYSSSLHQPQHF. The chain carries TRBV6-5 and TRBJ1-5; no clear D. The CDR3 covers 15 residues. Germline lookup yields CDR1 MNHEY and CDR2 SVGAGI. The V and J ends lost 0 bases and 5 bases respectively, with 11 bases between them.

This clonotype came up a few times. This chain connects TRBV6-5 to TRBJ2-6; D call uncertain. CDR3 length: 16 amino acids. Trimming shortened V by 2 bases and J by 1 base, and 9 bases separated the two germline ends. CDR1 is MNHEY, CDR2 SVGAGI, per germline. The CDR3 reads CASSYAADSGANVLTF. For the CDR3, the DNA is TGTGCCAGCAGTTACGCTGCGGATTCTGGGGCCAACGTCCTGACTTTC.

This clonotype was counted only a few times. V is TRBV6-1 and J is TRBJ2-7; a possible D gene is TRBD1 (5 bases). V lost 7 bases and J 2 bases, leaving 18 bases between the germline ends. The CDR3 extends over 15 amino acids. Germline lookup yields CDR1 MNHNS and CDR2 SASEGT. This chain's CDR3 is CASTLGPQAAYEQYF. In nucleotides, the CDR3 is TGTGCCAGCACCCTGGGGCCCCAGGCCGCCTACGAGCAGTACTTC.

This rearrangement joins TRBV20-1 to TRBJ2-2, with D perhaps assigned TRBD1 or TRBD2 (5 bases each). The V and J ends lost 0 bases and 3 bases respectively, with 17 bases between them. The CDR3 loop spans 17 amino acids. Germline values: CDR1 DFQATT, CDR2 SNEGSKA (reference sequence). The CDR3, as DNA: TGCAGTGCTAGAGATATTGGACAAGGCGGGTACACCGGGGAGCTGTTTTTT. It specifies CSARDIGQGGYTGELFF.

This clonotype showed up just once. This chain connects TRBV11-2 to TRBJ2-3; D is perhaps TRBD1 (5 bases). The CDR3 is 15 amino acids. Trimming took off 0 bases at V and 2 bases at J, with 9 bases between the two ends. The V gene's germline CDR1 is SGHAT and CDR2 FQNNGV. CDR3 nucleotides: TGTGCCAGCAGCTTAGATGGCAGGGCCACAGATACGCAGTATTTT. It is translated as CASSLDGRATDTQYF.

The chain recombines TRBV5-4 with TRBJ2-5, with 9 bases that match TRBD2. V lost 1 base and J lost 4; bases outside the gene matches: 5. Germline V lookup: CDR1 SGHNT, CDR2 YYREEE (reference sequence). This CDR3 is built from 15 residues. The CDR3 DNA reads as TGTGCCAGCAGCTTGCTAGCGGGGAATACAGAGACCCAGTACTTC. It specifies CASSLLAGNTETQYF.

The chain has TRBV29-1 and TRBJ1-1; D unclear. V lost 4 bases and J 0 bases, leaving 6 bases between the germline ends. The CDR3 length is 12 residues. The germline gives CDR1 SQVTM, CDR2 ANQGSEA. The CDR3 loop is CSVGELNTEAFF. CDR3 in DNA: TGCAGCGTTGGGGAGTTGAACACTGAAGCTTTCTTT.